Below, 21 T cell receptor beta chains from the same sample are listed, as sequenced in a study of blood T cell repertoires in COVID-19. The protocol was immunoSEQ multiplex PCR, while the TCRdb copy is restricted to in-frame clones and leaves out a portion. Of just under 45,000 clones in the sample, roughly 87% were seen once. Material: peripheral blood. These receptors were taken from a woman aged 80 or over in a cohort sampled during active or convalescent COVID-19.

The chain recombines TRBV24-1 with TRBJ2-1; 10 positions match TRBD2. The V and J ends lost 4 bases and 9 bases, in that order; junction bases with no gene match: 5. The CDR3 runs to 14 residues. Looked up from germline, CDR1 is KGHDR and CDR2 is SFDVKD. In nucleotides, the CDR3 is TGTGCCACCAGTGAGAGCGGGAGGGCCAGTGAGCAGTTCTTC. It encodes CATSESGRASEQFF.

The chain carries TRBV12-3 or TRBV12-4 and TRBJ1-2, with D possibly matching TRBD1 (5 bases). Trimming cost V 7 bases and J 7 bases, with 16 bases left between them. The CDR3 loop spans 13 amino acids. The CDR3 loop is CASTPGRGSGYTF. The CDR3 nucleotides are TGTGCCAGCACCCCGGGACGGGGGTCTGGCTACACCTTC.

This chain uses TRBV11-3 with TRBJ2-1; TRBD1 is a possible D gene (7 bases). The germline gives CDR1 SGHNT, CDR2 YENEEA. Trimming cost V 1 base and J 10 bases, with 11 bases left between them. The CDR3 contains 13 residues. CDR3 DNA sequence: TGTGCCAGCAGCTTAGGGGGGGACAGAGAGCAGTTCTTC. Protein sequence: CASSLGGDREQFF.

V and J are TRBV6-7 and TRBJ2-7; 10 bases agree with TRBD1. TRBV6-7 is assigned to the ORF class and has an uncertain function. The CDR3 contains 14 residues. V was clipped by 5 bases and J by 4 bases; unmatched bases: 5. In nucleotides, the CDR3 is TGTGCCAGCAGTGACCCGGGACAGGGGTACGAGCAGTACTTC. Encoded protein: CASSDPGQGYEQYF.

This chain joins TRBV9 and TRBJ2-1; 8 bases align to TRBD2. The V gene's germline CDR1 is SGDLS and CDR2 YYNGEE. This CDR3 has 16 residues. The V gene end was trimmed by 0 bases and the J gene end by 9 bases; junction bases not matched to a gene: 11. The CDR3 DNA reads TGTGCCAGCAGCGTAGTGGGGGCGGGAGGTATGGGTGAGCAGTTCTTC. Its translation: CASSVVGAGGMGEQFF.

The chain's CDR3 is CASSLSPTHTQYF. Written as DNA, the CDR3 is TGTGCCAGCAGCTTAAGCCCAACGCATACGCAGTATTTT. J is TRBJ2-3 and V is TRBV11-2; unclear D gene. The V end was cut by 2 bases, the J end by 7 bases, with 10 bases between. The CDR3 has 13 residues. Per the germline V gene, CDR1 is SGHAT and CDR2 is FQNNGV.

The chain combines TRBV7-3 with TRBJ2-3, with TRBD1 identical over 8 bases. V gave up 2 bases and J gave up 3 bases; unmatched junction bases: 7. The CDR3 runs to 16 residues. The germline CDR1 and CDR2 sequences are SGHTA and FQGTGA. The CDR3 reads CASSLGQGSTTDTQYF. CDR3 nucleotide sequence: TGTGCCAGCAGCTTAGGACAGGGCTCTACGACAGATACGCAGTATTTT.

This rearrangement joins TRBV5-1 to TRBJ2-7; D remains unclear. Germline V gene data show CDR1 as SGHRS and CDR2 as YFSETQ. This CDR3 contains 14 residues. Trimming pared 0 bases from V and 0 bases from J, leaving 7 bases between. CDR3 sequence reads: CASSLAAVSYEQYF. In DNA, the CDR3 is TGCGCCAGCAGCTTGGCGGCGGTCTCCTACGAGCAGTACTTC.

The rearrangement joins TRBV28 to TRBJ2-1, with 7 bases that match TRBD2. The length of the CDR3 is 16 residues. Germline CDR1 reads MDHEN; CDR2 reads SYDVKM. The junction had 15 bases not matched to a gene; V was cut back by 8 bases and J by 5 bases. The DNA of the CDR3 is TGTGCCAGCGGCCCCTCGGCGGGAGCGGCGGACAATGAGCAGTTCTTC. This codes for CASGPSAGAADNEQFF.

This CDR3 is CASSPPGTGQYEQYF. For the CDR3, the DNA is TGTGCCAGCAGCCCTCCCGGGACAGGGCAGTACGAGCAGTACTTC. The V and J genes are TRBV9 and TRBJ2-7; 9 bases align to TRBD1. The CDR3 is 15 amino acids. CDR1 SGDLS and CDR2 YYNGEE come from the germline V gene. J was trimmed by 4 bases and V by 4 bases; bases with no gene match: 9.

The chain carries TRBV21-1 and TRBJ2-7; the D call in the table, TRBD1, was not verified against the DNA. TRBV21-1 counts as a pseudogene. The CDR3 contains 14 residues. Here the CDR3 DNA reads TGTGCCAGCAGCAAGGGGCTAGTAACCTACGAGCAGTACTTC. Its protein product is CASSKGLVTYEQYF.

The CDR3 DNA sequence: TGTGCCATCAGTGACCCCGGGACAGGAGCCGAGGGGAAGCATTTT. Its translation: CAISDPGTGAEGKHF. The chain has TRBV10-3 and TRBJ1-5, with 8 bases matching TRBD1. This CDR3 contains 15 residues. The germline CDR1 and CDR2 sequences are ENHRY and SYGVKD. J lost 14 bases, V lost 3 bases, and 15 bases had no gene match.

The CDR3 spells CASSHGTSGGSSYNEQFF. CDR3 nucleotide sequence: TGTGCCAGCAGCCACGGGACTAGCGGAGGATCCTCCTACAATGAGCAGTTCTTC. The chain links TRBV4-2 to TRBJ2-1; 11 bases fit TRBD2. This CDR3 comprises 18 residues. Germline V lookup: CDR1 LGHNA, CDR2 YNFKEQ. Trimming removed 3 bases from V and 0 bases from J; junction bases left unmatched: 7.

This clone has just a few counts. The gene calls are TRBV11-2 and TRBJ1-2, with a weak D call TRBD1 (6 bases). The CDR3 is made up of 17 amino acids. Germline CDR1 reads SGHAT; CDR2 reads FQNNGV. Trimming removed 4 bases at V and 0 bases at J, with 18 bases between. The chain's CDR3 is CASSSLAGRGANYGYTF. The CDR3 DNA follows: TGTGCCAGCAGCTCTCTGGCCGGCAGGGGAGCTAACTATGGCTACACCTTC. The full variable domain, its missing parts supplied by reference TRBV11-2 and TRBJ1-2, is EAGVAQSPRYKIIEKRQSVAFWCNPISGHATLYWYQQILGQGPKLLIQFQNNGVVDDSQLPKDRFSAERLKGVDSTLKIQPAKLEDSAVYLCASSSLAGRGANYGYTFGSGTRLTVV.

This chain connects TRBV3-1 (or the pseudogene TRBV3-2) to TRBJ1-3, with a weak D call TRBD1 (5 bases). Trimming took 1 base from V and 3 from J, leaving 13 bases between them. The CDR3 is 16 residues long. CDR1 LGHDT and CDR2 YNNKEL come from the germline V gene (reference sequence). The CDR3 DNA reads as TGTGCCAGCAGCCAAGGGATCAGGGTTGGTGGAAACACCATATATTTT. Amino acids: CASSQGIRVGGNTIYF.

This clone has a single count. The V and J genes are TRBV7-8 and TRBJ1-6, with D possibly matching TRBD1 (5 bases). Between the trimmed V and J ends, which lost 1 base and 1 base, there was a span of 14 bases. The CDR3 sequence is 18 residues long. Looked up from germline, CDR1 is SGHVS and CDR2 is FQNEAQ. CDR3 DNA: TGTGCCAGCAGCTTAGATCCAGGGCGAAGATCCTATAATTCACCCCTCCACTTT. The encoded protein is CASSLDPGRRSYNSPLHF.

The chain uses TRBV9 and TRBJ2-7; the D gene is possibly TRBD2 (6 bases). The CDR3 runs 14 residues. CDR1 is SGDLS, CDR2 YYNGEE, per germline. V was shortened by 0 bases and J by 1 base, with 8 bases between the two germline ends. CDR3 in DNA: TGTGCCAGCAGCGTAGGGGCGGGATCCTACGAGCAGTACTTC. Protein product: CASSVGAGSYEQYF.

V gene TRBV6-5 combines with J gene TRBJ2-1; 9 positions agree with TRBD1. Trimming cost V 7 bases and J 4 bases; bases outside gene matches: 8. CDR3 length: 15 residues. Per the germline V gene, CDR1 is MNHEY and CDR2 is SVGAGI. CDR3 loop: CASMPDRGGYNEQFF. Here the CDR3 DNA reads TGTGCCAGCATGCCCGACAGGGGGGGGTACAATGAGCAGTTCTTC.

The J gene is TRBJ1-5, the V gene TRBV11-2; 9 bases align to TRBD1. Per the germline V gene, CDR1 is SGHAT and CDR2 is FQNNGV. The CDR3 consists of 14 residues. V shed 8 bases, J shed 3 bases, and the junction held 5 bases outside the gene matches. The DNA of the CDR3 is TGTGCCAGCGGGACAGGGAATAACAATCAGCCCCAGCATTTT. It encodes CASGTGNNNQPQHF.

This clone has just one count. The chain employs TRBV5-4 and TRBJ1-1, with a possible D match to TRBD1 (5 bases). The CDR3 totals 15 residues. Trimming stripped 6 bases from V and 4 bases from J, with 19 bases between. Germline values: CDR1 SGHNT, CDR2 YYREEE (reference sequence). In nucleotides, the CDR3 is TGTGCCAGCACCCTAGGAGGGGTCTGGGTCACTGAAGCTTTCTTT. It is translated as CASTLGGVWVTEAFF.

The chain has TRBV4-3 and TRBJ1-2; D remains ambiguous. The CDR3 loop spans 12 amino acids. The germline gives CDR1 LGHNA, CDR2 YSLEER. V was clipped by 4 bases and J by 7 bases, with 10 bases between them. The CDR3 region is CASSPRGGGYTF. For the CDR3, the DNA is TGCGCCAGCAGCCCCCGCGGTGGTGGCTACACCTTC.